The 7 T cell receptor beta chains below were found in one sample sequenced in a study of a mutant IDH1 vaccine in newly diagnosed glioma. Here immunoSEQ multiplex PCR was the method, and the copy in TCRdb shows in-frame clones only, minus some. Here the sample spans about 38,000 clones, 78% being singletons. Time point noted: baseline, week 1 (first vaccination visit). The treatment denotes: pre-vaccination baseline after standard-of-care therapy. Here the sequenced sample was PBMCs, taken from a glioma patient treated with radiotherapy, temozolomide or both. The origin of the receptors is a middle-aged man with glioma. Some clones in this sample may be carry-over from other donors' samples.

V is TRBV30 and J is TRBJ1-5, with D tentatively TRBD1 (6 bases). The germline CDR1 and CDR2 sequences are GTSNPN and SVGIG (reference sequence). The V end lost 3 bases, the J end lost 6 bases, and 18 bases lay between the germline ends. This CDR3 is built from 15 residues. CDR3 sequence: CAWSAGTFAVQPQHF. Here the CDR3 DNA reads TGTGCCTGGAGCGCTGGGACATTCGCCGTTCAGCCCCAGCATTTT.

The chain has TRBV19 and TRBJ1-4; 9 nucleotides align to TRBD1. The CDR3 is made up of 15 amino acids. Germline-derived CDR1 and CDR2 are LNHDA and SQIVND (reference sequence). V was pared by 1 base and J by 10 bases, with 7 bases of the junction left unmatched. Here the CDR3 reads CASSIARGQGAKLFF. CDR3 in DNA: TGTGCCAGTAGTATAGCCCGGGGACAGGGCGCAAAACTGTTTTTT.

On this clone itself: One end of the junction fails to match germline, which may point to a read error. The CDR3 protein is CASSLGQGELHSNYAQYF. The CDR3 coding sequence is TGTGCCAGCAGCTTGGGACAGGGAGAACTACACTCAAATTACGCGCAGTACTTC. The chain has TRBV5-4 and TRBJ2-7; 7 nucleotides match TRBD1. The CDR3 loop spans 18 amino acids. Per the germline V gene, CDR1 is SGHNT and CDR2 is YYREEE (reference sequence). The variable domain in full, with the rest retrieved from reference TRBV5-4 and TRBJ2-7, is ETGVTQSPTHLIKTRGQQVTLRCSSQSGHNTVSWYQQALGQGPQFIFQYYREEENGRGNFPPRFSGLQFPNYSSELNVNALELDDSALYLCASSLGQGELHSNYAQYFGPGTRLTVT.

The genes are TRBV28 and TRBJ2-1; 14 nucleotides agree with TRBD2. The trim removed 4 bases at V and 5 bases at J, leaving 4 bases unmatched. This CDR3 contains 16 residues. Germline V CDR1 and CDR2: MDHEN, SYDVKM. CDR3 sequence (DNA): TGTGCCAGCAGTTGGACTAGCGGGGGGACCGACAATGAGCAGTTCTTC. This encodes CASSWTSGGTDNEQFF.

The chain is built from TRBV9 and TRBJ1-6; D is possibly TRBD1 (6 bases). CDR3 length equals 14 residues. V was shortened by 0 bases and J by 9 bases, with 10 bases between the two germline ends. Germline CDR1 SGDLS, CDR2 YYNGEE. The CDR3 spells CASSVGTGRSPLHF. The DNA for the CDR3 is TGTGCCAGCAGCGTAGGAACAGGGCGTTCACCCCTCCACTTT. Variable domain in full (rest from reference TRBV9 and TRBJ1-6): DSGVTQTPKHLITATGQRVTLRCSPRSGDLSVYWYQQSLDQGLQFLIQYYNGEERAKGNILERFSAQQFPDLHSELNLSSLELGDSALYFCASSVGTGRSPLHFGNGTRLTVT.

V and J are TRBV4-1 and TRBJ2-5, with D possibly called TRBD1 or TRBD2 (5 bases each). V was clipped by 5 bases and J by 5 bases, with 12 bases between them. This CDR3 is built from 13 residues. Germline V gives CDR1 MGHRA, CDR2 YSYEKL. The CDR3 spells CASSYEGEETQYF. The CDR3 DNA follows: TGCGCCAGCAGCTATGAAGGGGAGGAGACCCAGTACTTC.

V and J are TRBV29-1 and TRBJ2-1; 11 nucleotides align to TRBD2. The V gene end was trimmed by 6 bases and the J gene end by 4 bases; junction bases not matched to a gene: 2. The length of the CDR3 is 13 residues. Germline CDR1 reads SQVTM; CDR2 reads ANQGSEA. The CDR3 DNA reads TGCAGCGTAGCTAGCGGGGGGTACAATGAGCAGTTCTTC. Translated, it gives CSVASGGYNEQFF.